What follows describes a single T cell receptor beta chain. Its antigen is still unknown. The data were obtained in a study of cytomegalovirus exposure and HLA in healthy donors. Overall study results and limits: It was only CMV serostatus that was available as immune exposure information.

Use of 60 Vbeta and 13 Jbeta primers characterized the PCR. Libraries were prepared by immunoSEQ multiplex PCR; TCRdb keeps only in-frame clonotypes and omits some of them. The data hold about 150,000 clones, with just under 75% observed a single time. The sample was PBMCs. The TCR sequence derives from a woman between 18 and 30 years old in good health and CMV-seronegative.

CDR3 sequence: CAISESGAHRNEQFF. Here the CDR3 DNA reads TGTGCCATCAGTGAGTCGGGGGCTCATCGGAATGAGCAGTTCTTC. The rearrangement joins TRBV10-3 to TRBJ2-1; D is possibly TRBD1 (6 bases). V was cut by 0 bases and J by 7 bases, with 13 bases left in between. This CDR3 region has 15 residues. The germline gives CDR1 ENHRY, CDR2 SYGVKD.